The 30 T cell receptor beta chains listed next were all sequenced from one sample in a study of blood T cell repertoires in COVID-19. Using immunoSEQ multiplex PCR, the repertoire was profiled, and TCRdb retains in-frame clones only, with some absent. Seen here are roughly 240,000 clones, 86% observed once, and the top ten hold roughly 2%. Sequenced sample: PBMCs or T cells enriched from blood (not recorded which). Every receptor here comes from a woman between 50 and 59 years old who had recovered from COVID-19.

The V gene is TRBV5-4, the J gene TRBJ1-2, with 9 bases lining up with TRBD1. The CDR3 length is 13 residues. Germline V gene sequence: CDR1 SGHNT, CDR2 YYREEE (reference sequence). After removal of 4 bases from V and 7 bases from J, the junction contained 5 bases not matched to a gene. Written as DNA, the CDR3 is TGTGCCAGCAGCCGAACAGGGGGCTCTGGCTACACCTTC. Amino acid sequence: CASSRTGGSGYTF.

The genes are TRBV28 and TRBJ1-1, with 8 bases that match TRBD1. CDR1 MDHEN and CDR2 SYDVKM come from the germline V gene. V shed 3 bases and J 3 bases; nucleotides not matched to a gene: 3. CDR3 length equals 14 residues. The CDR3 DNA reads TGTGCCAGCAGTTTGGACAGGGATGACACTGAAGCTTTCTTT. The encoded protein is CASSLDRDDTEAFF.

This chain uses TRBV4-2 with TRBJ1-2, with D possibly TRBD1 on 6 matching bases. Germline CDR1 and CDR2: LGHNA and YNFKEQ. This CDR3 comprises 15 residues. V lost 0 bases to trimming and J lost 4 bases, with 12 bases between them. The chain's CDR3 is CASSQDPAGVYGYTF. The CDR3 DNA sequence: TGTGCCAGCAGCCAAGATCCGGCAGGGGTCTATGGCTACACCTTC.

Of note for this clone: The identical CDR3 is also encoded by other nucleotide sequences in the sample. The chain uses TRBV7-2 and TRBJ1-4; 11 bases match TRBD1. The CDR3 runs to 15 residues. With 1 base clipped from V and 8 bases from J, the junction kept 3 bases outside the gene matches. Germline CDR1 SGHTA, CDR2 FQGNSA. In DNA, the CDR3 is TGTGCCAGCAGCTTAGGGGGACAGGGGGGCGAAAAACTGTTTTTT. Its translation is CASSLGGQGGEKLFF.

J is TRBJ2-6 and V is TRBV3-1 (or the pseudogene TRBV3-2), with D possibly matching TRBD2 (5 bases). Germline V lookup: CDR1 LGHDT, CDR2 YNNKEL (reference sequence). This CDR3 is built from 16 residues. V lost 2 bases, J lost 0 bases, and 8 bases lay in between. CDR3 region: CASSQYGVSGANVLTF. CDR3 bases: TGTGCCAGCAGCCAATACGGGGTCTCTGGGGCCAACGTCCTGACTTTC.

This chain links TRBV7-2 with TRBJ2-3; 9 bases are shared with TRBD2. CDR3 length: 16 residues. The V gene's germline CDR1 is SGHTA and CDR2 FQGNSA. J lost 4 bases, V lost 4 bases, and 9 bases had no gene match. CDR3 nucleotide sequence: TGTGCCAGCAGCTGGAGCGGGGGGCCGTCCCCAGATACGCAGTATTTT. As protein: CASSWSGGPSPDTQYF. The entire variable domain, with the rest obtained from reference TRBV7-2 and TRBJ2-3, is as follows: GAGVSQSPSNKVTEKGKDVELRCDPISGHTALYWYRQSLGQGLEFLIYFQGNSAPDKSGLPSDRFSAERTGGSVSTLTIQRTQQEDSAVYLCASSWSGGPSPDTQYFGPGTRLTVL.

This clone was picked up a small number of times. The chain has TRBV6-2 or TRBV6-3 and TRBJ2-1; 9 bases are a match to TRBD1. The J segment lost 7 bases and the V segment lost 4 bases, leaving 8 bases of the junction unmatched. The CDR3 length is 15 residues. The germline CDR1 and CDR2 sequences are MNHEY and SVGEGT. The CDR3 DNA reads TGTGCCAGCAGTTCGGGACAGGGTGGCGCAAATGAGCAGTTCTTC. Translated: CASSSGQGGANEQFF.

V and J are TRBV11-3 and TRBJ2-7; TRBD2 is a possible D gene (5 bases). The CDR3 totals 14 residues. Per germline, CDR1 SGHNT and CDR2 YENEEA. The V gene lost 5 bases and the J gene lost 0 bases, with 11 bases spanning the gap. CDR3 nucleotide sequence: TGTGCCAGCAGCCCAGGACTCGTCTCCTACGAGCAGTACTTC. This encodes CASSPGLVSYEQYF.

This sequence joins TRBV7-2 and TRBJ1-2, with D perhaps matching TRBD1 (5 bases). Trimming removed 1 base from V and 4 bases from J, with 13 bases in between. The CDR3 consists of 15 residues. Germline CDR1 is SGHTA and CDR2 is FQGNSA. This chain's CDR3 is CASSLEDSPSYGYTF. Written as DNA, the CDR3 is TGTGCCAGCAGCTTAGAAGACAGCCCAAGCTATGGCTACACCTTC. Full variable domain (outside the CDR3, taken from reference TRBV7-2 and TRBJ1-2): GAGVSQSPSNKVTEKGKDVELRCDPISGHTALYWYRQSLGQGLEFLIYFQGNSAPDKSGLPSDRFSAERTGGSVSTLTIQRTQQEDSAVYLCASSLEDSPSYGYTFGSGTRLTVV.

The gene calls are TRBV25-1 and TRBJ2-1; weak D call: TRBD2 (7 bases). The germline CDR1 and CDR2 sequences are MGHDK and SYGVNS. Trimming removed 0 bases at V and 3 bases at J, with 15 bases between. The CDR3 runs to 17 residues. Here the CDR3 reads CASSEYEGRGHYNEQFF. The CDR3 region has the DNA TGTGCCAGCAGTGAATATGAGGGGCGGGGGCACTACAATGAGCAGTTCTTC.

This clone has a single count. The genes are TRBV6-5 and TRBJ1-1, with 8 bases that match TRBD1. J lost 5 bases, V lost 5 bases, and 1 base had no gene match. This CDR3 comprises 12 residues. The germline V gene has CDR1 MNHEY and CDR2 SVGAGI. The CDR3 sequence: CASSRTGTEAFF. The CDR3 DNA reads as TGTGCCAGCAGTAGGACAGGGACTGAAGCTTTCTTT.

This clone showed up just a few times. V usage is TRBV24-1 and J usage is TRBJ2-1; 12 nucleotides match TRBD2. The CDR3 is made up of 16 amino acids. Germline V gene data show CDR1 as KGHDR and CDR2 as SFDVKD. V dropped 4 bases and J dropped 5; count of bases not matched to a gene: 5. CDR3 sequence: CATSEAGLAGDNEQFF. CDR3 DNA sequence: TGTGCCACCAGTGAAGCGGGACTAGCGGGCGACAATGAGCAGTTCTTC.

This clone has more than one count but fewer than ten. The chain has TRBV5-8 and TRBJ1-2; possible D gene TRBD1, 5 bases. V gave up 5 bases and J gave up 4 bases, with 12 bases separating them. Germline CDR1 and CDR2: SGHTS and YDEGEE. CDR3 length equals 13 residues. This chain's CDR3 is CASRSDRVYGYTF. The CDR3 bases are TGTGCCAGCAGGTCAGACAGAGTCTATGGCTACACCTTC. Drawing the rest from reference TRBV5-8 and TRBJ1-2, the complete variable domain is EAGVTQSPTHLIKTRGQQATLRCSPISGHTSVYWYQQALGLGLQFLLWYDEGEERNRGNFPPRFSGRQFPNYSSELNVNALELEDSALYLCASRSDRVYGYTFGSGTRLTVV.

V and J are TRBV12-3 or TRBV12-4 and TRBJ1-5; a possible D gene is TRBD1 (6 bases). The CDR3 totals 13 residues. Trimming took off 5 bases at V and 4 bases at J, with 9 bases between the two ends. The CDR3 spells CASSRTVNQPQHF. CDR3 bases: TGTGCCAGCAGTCGGACAGTTAATCAGCCCCAGCATTTT.

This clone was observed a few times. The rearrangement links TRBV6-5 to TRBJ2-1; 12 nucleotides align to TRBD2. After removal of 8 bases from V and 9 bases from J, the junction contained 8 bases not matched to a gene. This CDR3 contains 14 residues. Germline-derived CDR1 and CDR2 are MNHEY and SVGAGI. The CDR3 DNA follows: TGTGCCAGCCGGCTAGCGGGAGGGCCCAGTGAGCAGTTCTTC. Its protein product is CASRLAGGPSEQFF.

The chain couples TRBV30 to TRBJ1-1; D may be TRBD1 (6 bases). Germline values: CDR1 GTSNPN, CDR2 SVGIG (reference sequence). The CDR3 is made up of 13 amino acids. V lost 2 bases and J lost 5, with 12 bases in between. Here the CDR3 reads CAWSNRGWTEAFF. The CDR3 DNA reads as TGTGCCTGGAGTAATAGGGGGTGGACTGAAGCTTTCTTT.

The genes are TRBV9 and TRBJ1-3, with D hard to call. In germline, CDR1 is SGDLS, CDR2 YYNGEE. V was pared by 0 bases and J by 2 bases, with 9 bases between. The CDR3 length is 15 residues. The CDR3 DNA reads TGTGCCAGCAGCGTAGCAGGCAGTGCTGGAAACACCATATATTTT. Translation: CASSVAGSAGNTIYF.

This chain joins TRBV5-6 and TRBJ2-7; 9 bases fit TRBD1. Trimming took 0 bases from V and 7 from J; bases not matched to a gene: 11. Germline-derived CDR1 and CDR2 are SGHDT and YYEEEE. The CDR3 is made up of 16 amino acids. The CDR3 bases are TGTGCCAGCAGCTTGGGGACAGGGGAGATTCTATGGGAGCAGTACTTC. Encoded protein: CASSLGTGEILWEQYF.

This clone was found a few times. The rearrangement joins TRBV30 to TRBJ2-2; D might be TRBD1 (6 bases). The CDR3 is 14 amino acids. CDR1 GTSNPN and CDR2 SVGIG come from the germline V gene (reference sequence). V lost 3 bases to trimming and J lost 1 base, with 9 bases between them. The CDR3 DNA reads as TGTGCCTGGAGAACCAGGGGGAACACCGGGGAGCTGTTTTTT. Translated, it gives CAWRTRGNTGELFF. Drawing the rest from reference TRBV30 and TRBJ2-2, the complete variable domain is SQTIHQWPATLVQPVGSPLSLECTVEGTSNPNLYWYRQAAGRGLQLLFYSVGIGQISSEVPQNLSASRPQDRQFILSSKKLLLSDSGFYLCAWRTRGNTGELFFGEGSRLTVL.

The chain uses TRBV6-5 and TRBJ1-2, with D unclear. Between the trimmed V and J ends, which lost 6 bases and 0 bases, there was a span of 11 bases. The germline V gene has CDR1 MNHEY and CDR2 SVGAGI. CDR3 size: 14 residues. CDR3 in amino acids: CASRLRTTNYGYTF. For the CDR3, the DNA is TGTGCCAGCAGGCTCAGGACTACTAACTATGGCTACACCTTC.

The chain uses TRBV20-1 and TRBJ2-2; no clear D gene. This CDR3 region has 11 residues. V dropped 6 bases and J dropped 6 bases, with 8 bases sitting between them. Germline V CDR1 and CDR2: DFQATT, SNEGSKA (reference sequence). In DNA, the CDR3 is TGCAGTGCCCTCGGTCCCGGGGAGCTGTTTTTT. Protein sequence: CSALGPGELFF.

This CDR3 is CASSQDWTGDFHGYTF. The CDR3 DNA is TGCGCCAGCAGCCAAGATTGGACAGGGGATTTCCACGGCTACACCTTC. The V and J genes are TRBV4-3 and TRBJ1-2; 9 bases are a match to TRBD1. J lost 8 bases, V lost 0 bases, and 10 bases had no gene match. The germline CDR1 and CDR2 sequences are LGHNA and YSLEER. CDR3 length: 16 amino acids.

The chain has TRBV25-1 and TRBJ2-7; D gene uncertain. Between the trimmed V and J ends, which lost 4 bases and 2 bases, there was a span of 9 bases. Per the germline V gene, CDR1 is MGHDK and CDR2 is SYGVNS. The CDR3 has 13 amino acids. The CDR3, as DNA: TGTGCCAGCAGTGTATCAGGCACCTACGAGCAGTACTTC. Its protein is CASSVSGTYEQYF.

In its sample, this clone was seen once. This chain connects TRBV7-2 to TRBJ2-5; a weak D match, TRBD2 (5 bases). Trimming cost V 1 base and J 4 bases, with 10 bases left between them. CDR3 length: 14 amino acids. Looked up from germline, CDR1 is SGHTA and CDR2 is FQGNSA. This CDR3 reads CASSLDSGGETQYF. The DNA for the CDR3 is TGTGCCAGCAGCTTAGACAGCGGAGGAGAGACCCAGTACTTC.

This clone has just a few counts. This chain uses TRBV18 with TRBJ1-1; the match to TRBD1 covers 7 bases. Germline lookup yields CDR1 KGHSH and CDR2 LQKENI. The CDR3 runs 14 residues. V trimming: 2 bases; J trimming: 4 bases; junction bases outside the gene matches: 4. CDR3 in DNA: TGTGCCAGCTCACCAGCAGGGGGACGCACTGAAGCTTTCTTT. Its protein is CASSPAGGRTEAFF.

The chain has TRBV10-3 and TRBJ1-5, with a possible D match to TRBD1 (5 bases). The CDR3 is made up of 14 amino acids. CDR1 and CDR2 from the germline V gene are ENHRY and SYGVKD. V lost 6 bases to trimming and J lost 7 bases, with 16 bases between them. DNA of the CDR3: TGTGCCATCAGCGCGGGGGTGTTCGGCCAGCCCCAGCATTTT. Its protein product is CAISAGVFGQPQHF.

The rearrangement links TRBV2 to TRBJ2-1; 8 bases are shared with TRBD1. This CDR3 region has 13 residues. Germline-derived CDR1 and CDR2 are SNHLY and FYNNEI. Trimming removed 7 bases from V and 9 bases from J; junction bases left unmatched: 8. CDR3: CASTGDRSFEQFF. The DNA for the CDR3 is TGTGCCAGCACCGGGGACAGGTCATTTGAGCAGTTCTTC.

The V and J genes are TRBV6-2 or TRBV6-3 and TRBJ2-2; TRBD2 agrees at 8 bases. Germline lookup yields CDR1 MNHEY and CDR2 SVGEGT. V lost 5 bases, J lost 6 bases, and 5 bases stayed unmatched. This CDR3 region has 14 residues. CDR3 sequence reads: CASSITSGPGELFF. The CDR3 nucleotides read TGTGCCAGCAGTATAACTAGCGGCCCCGGGGAGCTGTTTTTT.

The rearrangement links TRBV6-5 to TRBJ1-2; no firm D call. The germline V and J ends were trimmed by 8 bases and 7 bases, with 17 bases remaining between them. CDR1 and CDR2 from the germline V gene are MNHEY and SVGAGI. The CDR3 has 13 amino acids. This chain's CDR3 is CASSQDSLGGYTF. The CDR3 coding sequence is TGTGCCAGCTCCCAGGATTCCCTGGGTGGCTACACCTTC.

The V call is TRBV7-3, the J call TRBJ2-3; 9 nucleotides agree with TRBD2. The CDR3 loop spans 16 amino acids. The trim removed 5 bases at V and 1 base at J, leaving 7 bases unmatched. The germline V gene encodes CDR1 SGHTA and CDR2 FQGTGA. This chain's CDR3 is CASSPTRTSGTDTQYF. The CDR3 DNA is TGTGCCAGCAGCCCCACTAGGACTAGCGGCACAGATACGCAGTATTTT. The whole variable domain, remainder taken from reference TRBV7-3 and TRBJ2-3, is GAGVSQTPSNKVTEKGKYVELRCDPISGHTALYWYRQSLGQGPEFLIYFQGTGAADDSGLPNDRFFAVRPEGSVSTLKIQRTERGDSAVYLCASSPTRTSGTDTQYFGPGTRLTVL.